The clone carrying this TCR beta chain was detected a few times. Its antigen is unknown. Assay used: immunoSEQ multiplex PCR; TCRdb lists only in-frame clones, some missing. The sample lists about 83,000 clones, more than 75% occurring once. V gave up 0 bases and J gave up 1 base, with 10 bases separating them. This CDR3 is built from 15 residues. Per germline, CDR1 SGHNT and CDR2 YYREEE (reference sequence). This entry is derived from a study of T cell responses to AZD1222 COVID-19 vaccine. Study results and limitations: CD4 TCRs associated with vaccination spanned spike, dominating at 160-218 and 743-854. Two doses of AZD1222 preceded a rise in Spike-specific TCR breadth and depth. It should be noted that donors were predominantly white British and more often female, and clonal diversity was possibly underestimated.

The gene calls are TRBV5-4 and TRBJ1-1; D is unresolved. The sequenced sample was peripheral blood, obtained on day 0 of AZD1222 vaccination. This TCR derives from an adult in good health. DNA for the CDR3: TGTGCCAGCAGCTTGGCGTCTGCGCCGAACACTGAAGCTTTCTTT. Translated: CASSLASAPNTEAFF.